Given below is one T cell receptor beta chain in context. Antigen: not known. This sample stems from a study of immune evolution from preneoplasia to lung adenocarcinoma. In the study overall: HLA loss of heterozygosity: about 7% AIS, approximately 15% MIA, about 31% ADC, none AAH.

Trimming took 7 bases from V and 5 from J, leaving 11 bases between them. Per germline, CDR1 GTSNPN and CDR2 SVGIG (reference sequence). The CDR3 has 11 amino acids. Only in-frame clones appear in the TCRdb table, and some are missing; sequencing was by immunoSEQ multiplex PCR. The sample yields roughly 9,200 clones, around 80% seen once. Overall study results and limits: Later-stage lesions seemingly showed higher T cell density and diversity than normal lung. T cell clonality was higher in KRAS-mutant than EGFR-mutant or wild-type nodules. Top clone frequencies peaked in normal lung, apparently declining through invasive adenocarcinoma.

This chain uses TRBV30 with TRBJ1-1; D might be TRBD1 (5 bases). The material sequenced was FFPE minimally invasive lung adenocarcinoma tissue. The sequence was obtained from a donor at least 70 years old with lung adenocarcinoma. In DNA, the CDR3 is TGTGCCTTGGGACGGGGAACTGAAGCTTTCTTT. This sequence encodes CALGRGTEAFF.